This T cell receptor (beta chain) was identified during a study of cytomegalovirus exposure and HLA in healthy donors. This CDR3 has 14 residues. Per germline, CDR1 SGHNT and CDR2 YYREEE (reference sequence). V lost 0 bases, J lost 2 bases, and 6 bases lay in between. PCR employed 60 Vbeta and 13 Jbeta primers. Using immunoSEQ multiplex PCR, the repertoire was profiled, and TCRdb retains in-frame clones only, with some absent. The data show around 140,000 clones, with less than 80% seen just once and about 1.8% held by the top ten. Material: PBMCs. This receptor was obtained from a female donor in good health and CMV-seropositive. This chain links TRBV5-4 with TRBJ2-1; D is perhaps TRBD2 (5 bases). The CDR3 nucleotides are TGTGCCAGCAGCTTGGTCGGGACCTACAATGAGCAGTTCTTC. It is translated as CASSLVGTYNEQFF.